This T cell receptor (beta chain) is from a study of T cell responses to AZD1222 COVID-19 vaccine. Concerning this clone itself: Antigen specificity is unknown.

The CDR3 has 14 residues. Germline CDR1 is SGHRS and CDR2 is YFSETQ. After removal of 3 bases from V and 4 bases from J, the junction contained 5 bases not matched to a gene. Both about-4-week and about-12-week second-dose recipients were combined. Assay used: immunoSEQ multiplex PCR; TCRdb lists only in-frame clones, some missing. This table holds roughly 170,000 clones, around 94% found once. Study-wide findings and caveats: Nearly half of spike-specific TCRs reportedly target variant regions that are unmutated in the B.1.351 and B.1.1.7 variants. There were vaccine-associated CD4 TCRs across spike, dominant at 160-218 and 743-854.

Sequenced here: peripheral blood, sampled 28 days after the second AZD1222 dose. The sequence came from an adult who received the AZD1222 COVID-19 vaccine. The chain combines TRBV5-1 with TRBJ1-2; 8 bases match TRBD1. The CDR3: CASSSQGAGYGYTF. The CDR3 nucleotides read TGCGCCAGCAGCTCGCAGGGGGCTGGCTATGGCTACACCTTC.